The source of this T cell receptor beta chain is a study of T cells in Graves' hyperthyroidism and ophthalmopathy. RNA transcripts served as the template for amplifying TCR beta CDR3 regions. HTBI primers were used for first-round RT-PCR of the TCR CDR3. Via MiXCR, TCRdb re-called the multiplex PCR reads, giving one row per CDR3 protein. The sample has 300,000 to 450,000 distinct CDR3 sequences; roughly 25% are singletons. There are many counts of this clonotype. What it recognizes is unknown. General study findings and limits: Onset of ophthalmopathy came a median around 6.5 months after the model predicted it.

Researchers defined stable Graves' hyperthyroidism as no ophthalmopathy progression within 18 months. The study enrolled patients aged 18 to 65 with newly diagnosed hyperthyroidism of under 2 months' duration. Exclusion of a patient resulted from uncontrolled infection, other autoimmune disease, pregnancy or lactation. CDR3 length: 13 residues. Germline V gives CDR1 SGHNT, CDR2 YENEEA. Trimming left V 4 bases short and J 0 bases short, with 6 bases between. Sequenced input: blood. This TCR derives from a man between 50 and 59 years old with Graves' hyperthyroidism. J is TRBJ2-5 and V is TRBV11-3, with D unresolved. The CDR3 loop is CASSSNYQETQYF. The CDR3 coding sequence is TGTGCCAGCAGCTCCAACTACCAAGAGACCCAGTACTTC.